The text below deals with one T cell receptor (beta chain). Its antigen is unknown. The use of a sample-barcoded 5' primer and a J-beta primer mix characterized a second PCR of roughly 6 to 11 cycles. Tags on each cDNA molecule came from a template-switch adaptor with 12 random nucleotides. MiXCR, run by TCRdb on the 5' RACE reads, gives a single entry per CDR3 protein. The repertoire holds hundreds of thousands of distinct CDR3 sequences, with 25% to 30% as singletons. The data were taken from a study of blood T cells in healthy people across ages. This CDR3 region has 15 residues. V was clipped by 5 bases and J by 5 bases, with 15 bases between them. From germline, CDR1 is PRHDT and CDR2 FYEKMQ (reference sequence). The study, taken as a whole, reports: Correlation between TCR beta diversity and naive T cell percentage was strong. Diversity of TCR beta per million T cells declined in a roughly linear way with age. In the absence of known donor CMV status, changes in expanded clonotypes were possibly confounded.

The same data also went into a second study, on T cells of mothers and their children.

V usage is TRBV13 and J usage is TRBJ1-4; D gene uncertain. This receptor was obtained from a boy younger than 18 in good health. The material sequenced was blood. The CDR3 loop reads CASSHGWASNEKLFF. The CDR3 DNA reads as TGTGCCAGCAGCCACGGATGGGCTTCCAATGAAAAACTGTTTTTT.